The 18 T cell receptor beta chains presented below share a single source sample, sequenced in a study of blood T cells in healthy people across ages. A second PCR of about 6 to 12 cycles used a sample-barcoded 5' primer and a J-beta primer mix. TCRdb re-derived calls from the 5' RACE reads in MiXCR, one entry per CDR3 protein. The repertoire holds approximately 850,000 distinct CDR3 sequences, with about 62% as singletons. Source material: blood. These receptors came from a man younger than 40 in good health.

The chain uses TRBV9 and TRBJ1-2; 9 bases are shared with TRBD1. Germline CDR1 reads SGDLS; CDR2 reads YYNGEE. The CDR3 has 15 residues. Trimming took 3 bases from V and 7 from J; bases not matched to a gene: 10. CDR3 DNA: TGTGCCAGCAGCGCCCAGACAGGGGGATGGGTTGGCTACACCTTC. Its translation is CASSAQTGGWVGYTF. Drawing the rest from reference TRBV9 and TRBJ1-2, the complete variable domain is DSGVTQTPKHLITATGQRVTLRCSPRSGDLSVYWYQQSLDQGLQFLIQYYNGEERAKGNILERFSAQQFPDLHSELNLSSLELGDSALYFCASSAQTGGWVGYTFGSGTRLTVV.

This clonotype was counted only a few times. V is TRBV7-2 and J is TRBJ2-4; 8 bases line up with TRBD1. Trimming took 5 bases from V and 10 from J; bases not matched to a gene: 10. This CDR3 comprises 14 residues. Germline CDR1 and CDR2: SGHTA and FQGNSA. The CDR3 spells CASSPGGGVGIQYF. The DNA for the CDR3 is TGTGCCAGCAGCCCAGGGGGCGGGGTTGGTATTCAGTACTTC.

The genes are TRBV20-1 and TRBJ1-2; D not certain. V lost 3 bases to trimming and J lost 4 bases, with 9 bases between them. This CDR3 region has 12 residues. Germline CDR1 is DFQATT and CDR2 is SNEGSKA (reference sequence). CDR3 sequence: CSASSDSYGYTF. Written as DNA, the CDR3 is TGCAGTGCTAGTTCGGATTCCTATGGCTACACCTTC.

This sequence joins TRBV5-1 and TRBJ2-5; D remains ambiguous. The CDR3 extends over 14 amino acids. V lost 2 bases, J lost 1 base, and 9 bases lay in between. Germline CDR1 is SGHRS and CDR2 is YFSETQ. CDR3 sequence: CASSLSQTQETQYF. CDR3 DNA: TGCGCCAGCAGCTTATCGCAAACCCAAGAGACCCAGTACTTC.

This chain links TRBV4-3 with TRBJ2-7; D remains unclear. Germline values: CDR1 LGHNA, CDR2 YSLEER. V lost 3 bases to trimming and J lost 5 bases, with 14 bases between them. The CDR3 consists of 14 residues. CDR3: CASSQQLISHEQYF. The CDR3 nucleotides are TGCGCCAGCAGCCAGCAACTGATTTCTCACGAGCAGTACTTC.

The chain joins TRBV20-1 to TRBJ2-1, with TRBD2 as a possible D gene (6 bases). V dropped 6 bases and J dropped 7 bases, with 19 bases sitting between them. The germline V gene encodes CDR1 DFQATT and CDR2 SNEGSKA (reference sequence). The CDR3 is made up of 14 amino acids. This chain's CDR3 is CSADPERGRNEQFF. CDR3 in DNA: TGCAGTGCCGACCCCGAACGGGGGAGGAATGAGCAGTTCTTC.

The V and J genes are TRBV20-1 and TRBJ2-1; 7 bases agree with TRBD1. Trimming cost V 5 bases and J 0 bases; bases outside gene matches: 7. This CDR3 comprises 15 residues. Germline V gene sequence: CDR1 DFQATT, CDR2 SNEGSKA (reference sequence). CDR3 bases: TGCAGTGCTCCCGCGAGGGGGCCCTCCTACAATGAGCAGTTCTTC. Protein sequence: CSAPARGPSYNEQFF.

V is TRBV4-2 and J is TRBJ1-4, with 9 bases aligning to TRBD1. Germline V CDR1 and CDR2: LGHNA, YNFKEQ. The CDR3 sequence is 17 residues long. Losses at the gene ends were 4 bases for V and 8 bases for J; bases not matched to a gene: 14. The CDR3 DNA reads as TGTGCCAGCAGCCTTCAATCTGTTTCACAGGGGGCAGAAAAACTGTTTTTT. This sequence encodes CASSLQSVSQGAEKLFF.

This chain uses TRBV20-1 with TRBJ2-6; TRBD1 might be the D (5 bases). The CDR3 sequence is 15 residues long. Trimming took off 3 bases at V and 3 bases at J, with 12 bases between the two ends. From germline, CDR1 is DFQATT and CDR2 SNEGSKA (reference sequence). CDR3 region: CSASVGAVGANVLTF. In nucleotides, the CDR3 is TGCAGTGCTAGTGTAGGGGCGGTTGGGGCCAACGTCCTGACTTTC.

This clonotype was counted a few times. V gene TRBV5-1 combines with J gene TRBJ1-2; D may be TRBD1 (6 bases). Germline V gene lookup returns CDR1 SGHRS and CDR2 YFSETQ. V was clipped by 4 bases and J by 2 bases, with 12 bases between them. This CDR3 contains 14 residues. CDR3 region: CASSRGTDNYGYTF. The DNA of the CDR3 is TGCGCCAGCAGCAGGGGGACCGACAACTATGGCTACACCTTC.

The CDR3 loop is CASSLGLAGTETQYF. The CDR3 nucleotides are TGTGCCAGCAGCTTAGGACTAGCGGGAACGGAGACCCAGTACTTC. The gene calls are TRBV7-3 and TRBJ2-5; the match to TRBD2 covers 12 bases. The germline V gene has CDR1 SGHTA and CDR2 FQGTGA. This CDR3 is built from 15 residues. V shed 2 bases and J 5 bases; nucleotides not matched to a gene: 3.

In this sample, this clonotype turned up once. V and J are TRBV24-1 and TRBJ2-5; 10 bases are a match to TRBD2. Unmatched junction bases numbered 3, after V lost 1 base and J lost 2 bases. Per the germline V gene, CDR1 is KGHDR and CDR2 is SFDVKD. This CDR3 has 16 residues. CDR3 in DNA: TGTGCCACCAGTGATTTAGCGGGGGGGCGGCAAGAGACCCAGTACTTC. It encodes CATSDLAGGRQETQYF.

This clonotype was seen more than once but under ten times. The chain is built from TRBV27 and TRBJ1-5; no clear D gene. From germline, CDR1 is MNHEY and CDR2 SMNVEV (reference sequence). The CDR3 runs 15 residues. Trimming took 6 bases from V and 7 from J, leaving 19 bases between them. CDR3 sequence reads: CASSSSGVPGQPQHF. CDR3 DNA: TGTGCCAGCAGCTCCAGCGGGGTTCCGGGACAGCCCCAGCATTTT.

V gene TRBV27 combines with J gene TRBJ2-4; D is possibly TRBD2 (5 bases). The CDR3 totals 16 residues. V was trimmed by 4 bases and J by 3 bases, leaving 16 bases between them. Germline CDR1 reads MNHEY; CDR2 reads SMNVEV (reference sequence). In nucleotides, the CDR3 is TGTGCCAGCAGTTCGCCAACGGGGATACTCAAAAACATTCAGTACTTC. Translated, it gives CASSSPTGILKNIQYF.

V and J are TRBV5-1 and TRBJ2-7; 7 bases agree with TRBD1. The V segment lost 2 bases and the J segment 4 bases; nucleotides outside the gene matches: 6. Germline CDR1 and CDR2: SGHRS and YFSETQ. The CDR3 length is 14 residues. DNA for the CDR3: TGCGCCAGCAGCTTCGGGACAGCTTATTACGAGCAGTACTTC. Its protein product is CASSFGTAYYEQYF.

The genes are TRBV9 and TRBJ1-2, with D hard to call. Trimming took 0 bases from V and 5 from J, leaving 8 bases between them. CDR1 is SGDLS, CDR2 YYNGEE, per germline. This CDR3 spans 13 amino acids. The CDR3 here is CASSVVPEYGYTF. The DNA for the CDR3 is TGTGCCAGCAGCGTAGTCCCAGAGTATGGCTACACCTTC.

The gene calls are TRBV3-1 and TRBJ2-5, with D unclear. The V end lost 3 bases, the J end lost 5 bases, and 16 bases lay between the germline ends. Germline V CDR1 and CDR2: LGHDT, YNNKEL (reference sequence). This CDR3 region has 15 residues. The CDR3 is CASSHPGTLGETQYF. The CDR3 nucleotides are TGTGCCAGCAGCCACCCTGGTACATTAGGGGAGACCCAGTACTTC.

The J gene is TRBJ2-7, the V gene TRBV5-5; 7 nucleotides line up with TRBD1. CDR1 is SGHKS, CDR2 YYEKEE, per germline (reference sequence). The V segment lost 7 bases and the J segment 1 base; nucleotides outside the gene matches: 8. This CDR3 has 14 amino acids. For the CDR3, the DNA is TGTGCCAGCCGAGGGACAGTCTCATCCTACGAGCAGTACTTC. Translated, it gives CASRGTVSSYEQYF.